This record covers a single T cell receptor (beta chain). The V gene lost 0 bases and the J gene lost 0 bases, with 13 bases spanning the gap. The CDR3 loop spans 17 amino acids. Per germline, CDR1 SGDLS and CDR2 YYNGEE. The sample is drawn from a study of CD8+ T cells in alopecia areata. The overall study: A regimen of oral tofacitinib, 5 to 10 mg twice daily, was given to treated patients.

The sequencing template was cDNA reverse transcribed from extracted RNA. Assay used: immunoSEQ multiplex PCR; TCRdb lists only in-frame clones, some missing. The table records some 130,000 clones, approximately 49% of them present only once. The chain carries TRBV9 and TRBJ1-3; D not resolved. The TCR comes from a human donor with alopecia areata. Material: CD8+ T cells sorted from blood, obtained at week 0. This CDR3 reads CASSVAEIDYSGNTIYF. The CDR3 bases are TGTGCCAGCAGCGTAGCGGAAATTGACTACTCTGGAAACACCATATATTTT.